This T cell receptor beta chain was observed in a study of T cell responses to AZD1222 COVID-19 vaccine (dated by TCRdb to 2020 to 2022). Background for the entire study: Because spike-specific TCR depth and breadth did not differ between the two schedules, AZD1222 recipients who got a second dose at roughly 4 weeks were pooled with those who got a second dose at roughly 12 weeks. A total of approximately 230 trial participants underwent TCR sequencing, of whom some 210 received two doses of AZD1222 and some 25 received two doses of the MenACWY control vaccine. Trial participants were enrolled by age into subgroups of 18-55, 56-69 and 70-plus years, and about 150, 27 and 61 TCR-sequenced participants, respectively, were included in these subgroups. General findings and caveats noted by the study authors: In the small 56-69-year group, the increase in depth fell short of significance, most likely because of low power. Only 5 to 7 AZD1222 recipients were SARS-CoV-2 seropositive at baseline, limiting conclusions about previously exposed vaccinees. CD4 TCRs associated with the vaccine covered the entire spike protein, and the dominant responses were in regions 160-218 and 743-854. No day 14 peak-response samples were available, so repertoires were characterized only after the peak T cell response. Nearly half of unique spike-specific TCRs reportedly recognized epitopes outside regions mutated in the B.1.351 and B.1.1.7 variants. Participants were mostly white British and included more females than males, and it was suggested by the authors that clonal diversity may have been underestimated. After two AZD1222 doses, both the breadth and the depth of spike-specific TCRs were significantly higher than at day 0 and than in MenACWY recipients.

Looking up the germline V gene (reference sequence) yields CDR1 SEHNR and CDR2 FQNEAQ. From the cysteine through the phenylalanine, the CDR3 covers 12 amino acids. CDR3 DNA is the only sequence kept; it has 36 bases, read in frame from the first base. V and J are truncated by 4 bases and 4 bases respectively, leaving an intervening sequence of 7 bases. In the case of this clone: Its antigen is still unknown. No clone much larger than this one lies a single base away; base qualities are absent. At the DNA level, this CDR3 is encoded by other sequences in the same sample as well.

The CDR3 regions of human TCRbeta chains were analyzed by immunosequencing. On the study's bioinformatics: TCRs in the repertoires were compared against a reference library of SARS-CoV-2-specific TCRs that had been generated with the MIRA antigen-specificity platform. Breadth was defined as the fraction of unique TCRs that were SARS-CoV-2-associated, and depth was defined as the fraction of total T cells that were SARS-CoV-2-associated. Using the MIRA data, every spike-specific TCR was mapped to the spike region that the TCR reacted to and assigned to either a CD4 or a CD8 class. Log10-transformed breadth and depth values were compared by one-way ANOVA with Sidak's multiple comparisons tests. Here the immuneACCESS table is served through TCRdb, limited to in-frame sequences with V and J called. Missing clones are a known gap in these copies; in checked studies unresolved V genes cover under half, and the rest lacks a known reason. V, J and clone size derive from that table, while D and trimming were established from the DNA sequence. For this sample the table gives around 150,000 clones, of which around four fifths were detected only once. The top ten clonotypes cover about 4% of the sample.

What this sample's time point label stands for: baseline before first vaccination. The vaccinee samples were drawn from two UK trials, COV001 and COV002, one of which was a single-blind randomized controlled phase 2/3 trial testing AZD1222 (ChAdOx1 nCoV-19) in healthy adults. For TCRbeta chain sequencing, PBMC samples were collected from trial participants at day 0 and at day 28 after the second dose. The clonotype comes from an adult in good health. Recombination linked TRBV7-9 to TRBJ1-2, with no reliable assignment of the D segment. Source: peripheral blood, taken on day 0 of AZD1222 vaccination. The DNA sequence is as follows: TGTGCCAGCAGCTCGGATCCCTATGGCTACACCTTC. It encodes CASSSDPYGYTF.